This record looks at one TCR beta chain sequence and its context. Profiled with immunoSEQ multiplex PCR; TCRdb holds only in-frame clones, not every one. The sample has 150,000 to 200,000 clones, over 80% seen once. This CDR3 has 16 residues. V was shortened by 0 bases and J by 0 bases, with 10 bases between the two germline ends. Germline V CDR1 and CDR2: LGHNA, YSLEER. The data originate from a study of blood T cell repertoires in COVID-19. The receptor comes from a woman aged 80 or over with active or convalescent COVID-19. The sample was peripheral blood. The rearrangement joins TRBV4-3 to TRBJ2-3; D gene ambiguous. CDR3 region: CASSQDSPSSTDTQYF. CDR3 nucleotides: TGCGCCAGCAGCCAAGACTCTCCGTCTAGCACAGATACGCAGTATTTT.